Following are 9 T cell receptor beta chains from one sample sequenced in a study. TCRdb ran MiXCR on the RT-PCR reads and lists one entry per CDR3 protein. This repertoire shows about 700,000 distinct CDR3 sequences, 12% to 15% found once; its top ten account for around 3.3%. The sequencing input was memory CD4+ T cells from blood. Receptors originate from a female donor in good health, serving as a healthy control.

This clonotype was observed a few times. Here the CDR3 DNA reads TGCGCCAGCAAGCGGACTGCCTCGAACACTGAAGCTTTCTTT. This encodes CASKRTASNTEAFF. V is TRBV5-1 and J is TRBJ1-1; D is undetermined. The CDR3 is made up of 14 amino acids. The V end was cut by 6 bases, the J end by 1 base, with 13 bases between. Per germline, CDR1 SGHRS and CDR2 YFSETQ.

This clonotype was counted at least ten times. The chain recombines TRBV12-3 or TRBV12-4 with TRBJ1-5; D not resolved. V shed 3 bases and J shed 5 bases, with 11 bases lying between them. The CDR3 length is 14 residues. The CDR3 DNA is TGTGCCAGCAGTTTGAATTTCGGGGATCAGCCCCAGCATTTT. Translated, it gives CASSLNFGDQPQHF.

This clonotype was observed at least ten times. This chain uses TRBV20-1 with TRBJ2-7; TRBD1 aligns across 9 bases. The germline V gene has CDR1 DFQATT and CDR2 SNEGSKA (reference sequence). V trimming: 1 base; J trimming: 7 bases; junction bases outside the gene matches: 8. The CDR3 covers 14 residues. The CDR3 sequence: CSARGGTGTGEQYF. The CDR3 DNA is TGCAGTGCTAGAGGAGGGACAGGGACTGGTGAGCAGTACTTC.

This clonotype was seen many times. The rearrangement joins TRBV6-5 to TRBJ2-7; a possible D gene is TRBD1 (6 bases). Between the trimmed V and J ends, which lost 2 bases and 3 bases, there was a span of 11 bases. Germline V gives CDR1 MNHEY, CDR2 SVGAGI. This CDR3 has 14 amino acids. CDR3 region: CASSYRDKFYEQYF. Here the CDR3 DNA reads TGTGCCAGCAGTTACCGGGACAAATTCTACGAGCAGTACTTC.

This chain joins TRBV19 and TRBJ2-2, with D unclear. Trimming pared 8 bases from V and 5 bases from J, leaving 9 bases between. The CDR3 is 12 amino acids. CDR1 is LNHDA, CDR2 SQIVND, per germline (reference sequence). CDR3 sequence: CASQRWTGELFF. As DNA, the CDR3 is TGTGCCAGTCAAAGGTGGACCGGGGAGCTGTTTTTT. The full variable domain, in which reference TRBV19 and TRBJ2-2 provide the parts outside the CDR3, is DGGITQSPKYLFRKEGQNVTLSCEQNLNHDAMYWYRQDPGQGLRLIYYSQIVNDFQKGDIAEGYSVSREKKESFPLTVTSAQKNPTAFYLCASQRWTGELFFGEGSRLTVL.

Concerning this clonotype itself: A much larger clone sits a single nucleotide away, making a read error possible. The chain is built from TRBV6-5 and TRBJ2-2; D may match TRBD1 or TRBD2 (5 bases each). Looked up from germline, CDR1 is MNHEY and CDR2 is SVGAGI. The CDR3 has 16 amino acids. CDR3 region: CSRGDGSLANTGELFF. The CDR3 DNA sequence: TGTTCCAGAGGGGACGGCTCCCTTGCGAACACCGGGGAGCTGTTTTTT.

The CDR3 DNA sequence: TGCGCCAGCAGCTCCGACGAGATTCCTGTTGGGTACCAAGAGACCCAGTACTTC. It encodes CASSSDEIPVGYQETQYF. This sequence joins TRBV5-1 and TRBJ2-5; D is ambiguous. The CDR3 spans 18 residues. The germline V gene encodes CDR1 SGHRS and CDR2 YFSETQ. V dropped 3 bases and J dropped 0 bases, with 21 bases sitting between them.

CDR3 DNA sequence: TGTGCCAGCACGCGGGAGAGACTAGCGGAGACCCAGTACTTC. Translated, it gives CASTRERLAETQYF. The chain is built from TRBV2 and TRBJ2-5; 8 bases align to TRBD2. The length of the CDR3 is 14 residues. V gave up 7 bases and J gave up 5 bases; unmatched junction bases: 9. Per germline, CDR1 SNHLY and CDR2 FYNNEI.

This clonotype has just a few counts. This chain links TRBV10-3 with TRBJ2-1; D is possibly TRBD2 (6 bases). Between the trimmed V and J ends, which lost 6 bases and 6 bases, there was a span of 15 bases. Germline CDR1 is ENHRY and CDR2 is SYGVKD. This CDR3 region has 14 residues. CDR3 bases: TGTGCCATCAGGGAATTAGCGGCCAGCAATGAGCAGTTCTTC. This encodes CAIRELAASNEQFF.